What follows is one T cell receptor beta chain and its context. Its antigen is currently unknown. This specimen comes from a study of cytomegalovirus exposure and HLA in healthy donors. With 2 bases removed from V and 1 base from J, the gap between germline ends came to 12 bases. The CDR3 loop spans 16 amino acids. From germline, CDR1 is MDHEN and CDR2 SYDVKM. Study conclusions and caveats: Further analysis, carried out later, found HLA-associated TCR beta chains more clonally expanded than equally common other chains. The study labeled more than 150 TCR beta chains cytomegalovirus-associated.

The PCR made use of 60 Vbeta and 13 Jbeta primers. The assay was immunoSEQ multiplex PCR, and TCRdb's table has in-frame clones only and misses some. The data show 210,000 or so clones, with 65% to 80% seen just once and roughly a sixth held by the top ten. This clonotype was obtained from a man aged 40-55 years in good health and CMV-seronegative. The chain links TRBV28 to TRBJ2-1; TRBD2 is a possible D gene (6 bases). The specimen sequenced was PBMCs. The CDR3, as DNA: TGTGCCAGCAGTTTAGGGGGGATGCCGTCCTACAATGAGCAGTTCTTC. This sequence encodes CASSLGGMPSYNEQFF.